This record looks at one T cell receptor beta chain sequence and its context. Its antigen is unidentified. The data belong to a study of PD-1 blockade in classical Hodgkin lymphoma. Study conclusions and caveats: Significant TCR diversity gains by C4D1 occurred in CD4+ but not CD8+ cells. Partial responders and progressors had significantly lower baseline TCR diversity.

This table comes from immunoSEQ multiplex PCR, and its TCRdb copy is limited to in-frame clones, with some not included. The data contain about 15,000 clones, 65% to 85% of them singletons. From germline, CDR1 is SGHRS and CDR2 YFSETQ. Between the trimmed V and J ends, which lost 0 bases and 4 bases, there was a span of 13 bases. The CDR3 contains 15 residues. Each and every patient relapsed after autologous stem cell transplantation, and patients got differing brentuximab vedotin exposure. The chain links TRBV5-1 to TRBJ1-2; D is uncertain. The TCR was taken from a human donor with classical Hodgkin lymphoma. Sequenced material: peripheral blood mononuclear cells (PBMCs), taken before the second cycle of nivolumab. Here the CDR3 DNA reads TGCGCCAGCAGCTTGGTAAGCCTATCGGTCTATGGCTACACCTTC. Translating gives CASSLVSLSVYGYTF.